This TCR beta chain was captured by sequencing in a study of blood T cell repertoires in COVID-19. Some clones are missing from TCRdb's copy, which holds only in-frame ones; the method was immunoSEQ multiplex PCR. Of 270,000 or so clones in the sample, more than 70% were seen once. This sequence was found in a woman aged 18-29 years with acute or convalescent COVID-19. The sample consisted of peripheral blood.

CDR3: CASSYSAAPTYEQYF. The CDR3 region has the DNA TGTGCCAGCAGTTACTCGGCGGCGCCTACCTACGAGCAGTACTTC. This sequence joins TRBV6-5 and TRBJ2-7; no firm D call. This CDR3 spans 15 amino acids. Looked up from germline, CDR1 is MNHEY and CDR2 is SVGAGI. V gave up 0 bases and J gave up 2 bases, with 11 bases separating them.